The 25 T cell receptor beta chains below come from one sample, sequenced in a study of T cell responses to AZD1222 COVID-19 vaccine. Produced via immunoSEQ multiplex PCR; TCRdb's table is partial and in-frame only. The table has around 150,000 clones, roughly 90% seen once; the top ten hold around 1.8%. The specimen was peripheral blood, collected 28 days after the second AZD1222 dose. The receptors come from an adult who received the AZD1222 COVID-19 vaccine.

The chain links TRBV5-6 to TRBJ2-7; 7 bases are shared with TRBD2. J lost 3 bases, V lost 2 bases, and 5 bases had no gene match. CDR1 and CDR2 from the germline V gene are SGHDT and YYEEEE. There are 14 residues in the CDR3. The CDR3 DNA reads TGTGCCAGCAGCTTTGGGGGAGGGTTCTACGAGCAGTACTTC. Protein product: CASSFGGGFYEQYF.

This chain uses TRBV11-2 with TRBJ2-7; TRBD1 aligns across 8 bases. The CDR3 runs 15 residues. The J segment lost 2 bases and the V segment lost 4 bases, leaving 7 bases of the junction unmatched. Germline CDR1 and CDR2: SGHAT and FQNNGV. The CDR3 sequence: CASSWLRTGTYEQYF. The CDR3 region has the DNA TGTGCCAGCAGCTGGTTAAGGACAGGGACCTACGAGCAGTACTTC.

The J gene is TRBJ2-7, the V gene TRBV7-3, with 7 bases lining up with TRBD2. The V segment lost 1 base and the J segment 6 bases; nucleotides outside the gene matches: 9. Per the germline V gene, CDR1 is SGHTA and CDR2 is FQGTGA. The CDR3 extends over 15 amino acids. The CDR3 spells CASSLMVGGPFEQYF. The CDR3 bases are TGTGCCAGCAGCTTAATGGTGGGAGGGCCTTTCGAGCAGTACTTC.

This clone was picked up one time. This CDR3 reads CATSAAGELFF. CDR3 nucleotide sequence: TGTGCCACCAGTGCGGCCGGGGAGCTGTTTTTT. The chain employs TRBV24-1 and TRBJ2-2; D gene unclear. Germline loops: CDR1 KGHDR, CDR2 SFDVKD. Trimming stripped 5 bases from V and 6 bases from J, with 3 bases between. The CDR3 has 11 amino acids.

The genes are TRBV10-1 and TRBJ2-3; D might be TRBD2 (5 bases). Germline loops: CDR1 WNHNN, CDR2 SYGVQD (reference sequence). V lost 6 bases and J lost 1, with 14 bases in between. There are 15 residues in the CDR3. This CDR3 reads CASRTGEWGTDTQYF. The CDR3 coding sequence is TGCGCCAGCAGGACCGGGGAATGGGGCACAGATACGCAGTATTTT.

The genes are TRBV7-9 and TRBJ2-3, with 10 bases aligning to TRBD2. Germline lookup yields CDR1 SEHNR and CDR2 FQNEAQ (reference sequence). V gave up 3 bases and J gave up 0 bases; unmatched junction bases: 6. CDR3 size: 17 residues. The CDR3 nucleotides read TGTGCCAGCAGCTTCGGACTAGCGGTGCCTAGCACAGATACGCAGTATTTT. Protein: CASSFGLAVPSTDTQYF.

The V and J genes are TRBV5-1 and TRBJ1-2, with 9 positions matching TRBD1. J was trimmed by 4 bases and V by 4 bases; bases with no gene match: 11. The V gene's germline CDR1 is SGHRS and CDR2 YFSETQ. The CDR3 is made up of 16 amino acids. CDR3 loop: CASSPSTGTGRYGYTF. CDR3 nucleotides: TGCGCCAGCAGCCCGTCCACCGGGACAGGGCGCTATGGCTACACCTTC.

V and J are TRBV29-1 and TRBJ1-1; D is unclear. This CDR3 has 11 amino acids. V dropped 4 bases and J dropped 4 bases, with 7 bases sitting between them. Germline lookup yields CDR1 SQVTM and CDR2 ANQGSEA. DNA for the CDR3: TGCAGCGTTGTAAGGAGCACTGAAGCTTTCTTT. Protein product: CSVVRSTEAFF.

This clone was counted once. The J gene is TRBJ1-2, the V gene TRBV9; D gene ambiguous. The CDR3 extends over 15 amino acids. Trimming stripped 1 base from V and 4 bases from J, with 14 bases between. Looked up from germline, CDR1 is SGDLS and CDR2 is YYNGEE. Written as DNA, the CDR3 is TGTGCCAGCAGCGTATCAGAGGCCTCCTTCTATGGCTACACCTTC. It is translated as CASSVSEASFYGYTF. The variable domain in full, with the rest retrieved from reference TRBV9 and TRBJ1-2, is DSGVTQTPKHLITATGQRVTLRCSPRSGDLSVYWYQQSLDQGLQFLIQYYNGEERAKGNILERFSAQQFPDLHSELNLSSLELGDSALYFCASSVSEASFYGYTFGSGTRLTVV.

V usage is TRBV10-1 and J usage is TRBJ2-7, with TRBD1 as a possible D gene (6 bases). This CDR3 spans 14 amino acids. With 5 bases removed from V and 4 bases from J, the gap between germline ends came to 15 bases. The germline CDR1 and CDR2 sequences are WNHNN and SYGVQD (reference sequence). The CDR3 bases are TGCGCCAGCAGTCCGAGGGGGTACCGGTACGAGCAGTACTTC. It is translated as CASSPRGYRYEQYF.

The chain couples TRBV12-3 or TRBV12-4 to TRBJ2-2; D gene unclear. The ends were cut back, 9 bases at V and 7 bases at J, with 12 bases in the middle. The CDR3 covers 12 residues. The CDR3 region has the DNA TGTGCCAGTCACTTCTGGGGCGGGGAGCTGTTTTTT. It is translated as CASHFWGGELFF.

V is TRBV4-1 and J is TRBJ1-1, with 9 nucleotides matching TRBD1. V lost 3 bases, J lost 4 bases, and 6 bases stayed unmatched. Looked up from germline, CDR1 is MGHRA and CDR2 is YSYEKL. The length of the CDR3 is 15 residues. The CDR3 loop reads CASSQADRGGTEAFF. The CDR3, as DNA: TGCGCCAGCAGCCAGGCGGACAGGGGTGGCACTGAAGCTTTCTTT.

This chain connects TRBV7-9 to TRBJ2-7; 9 bases are shared with TRBD1. J was trimmed by 4 bases and V by 6 bases; bases with no gene match: 13. Germline V lookup: CDR1 SEHNR, CDR2 FQNEAQ (reference sequence). CDR3 length equals 16 residues. The CDR3 nucleotides are TGTGCCAGCAGTACTGAGCCGGGACAGGGATCTTACGAGCAGTACTTC. It codes for CASSTEPGQGSYEQYF.

This clone appeared once. The V gene is TRBV7-9, the J gene TRBJ1-1; tentative D call: TRBD1 (5 bases). Trimming shortened V by 4 bases and J by 9 bases, and 15 bases separated the two germline ends. Germline values: CDR1 SEHNR, CDR2 FQNEAQ (reference sequence). The CDR3 has 13 amino acids. In nucleotides, the CDR3 is TGTGCCAGCAGCTCCACAGGAACCCCAAAAGCTTTCTTT. It codes for CASSSTGTPKAFF.

V is TRBV5-4 and J is TRBJ2-1; 13 bases agree with TRBD2. Germline V gene data show CDR1 as SGHNT and CDR2 as YYREEE (reference sequence). Trimming took 4 bases from V and 2 from J; bases not matched to a gene: 3. The CDR3 has 16 amino acids. Here the CDR3 reads CASSQGTSGTYNEQFF. The CDR3 nucleotides read TGTGCCAGCAGCCAAGGGACTAGCGGGACCTACAATGAGCAGTTCTTC.

This sequence joins TRBV7-3 and TRBJ1-1; 8 nucleotides line up with TRBD1. V was clipped by 4 bases and J by 1 base; unmatched bases: 2. The CDR3 has 14 residues. Germline loops: CDR1 SGHTA, CDR2 FQGTGA. CDR3 nucleotide sequence: TGTGCCAGCAGCTCAGACAGGGGGAACACTGAAGCTTTCTTT. Its translation is CASSSDRGNTEAFF.

Only a few counts were recorded for this clone. V is TRBV3-1 (or the pseudogene TRBV3-2) and J is TRBJ2-7, with 8 bases identical to TRBD2. From germline, CDR1 is LGHDT and CDR2 YNNKEL (reference sequence). CDR3 size: 15 residues. The ends lost 2 bases at V and 4 bases at J; junction bases unmatched: 7. Written as DNA, the CDR3 is TGTGCCAGCAGCCAATCAGCGGGGGCCGTATACGAGCAGTACTTC. Protein: CASSQSAGAVYEQYF.

The rearrangement links TRBV11-3 to TRBJ2-1; D remains unclear. The V gene lost 2 bases and the J gene lost 1 base, with 6 bases spanning the gap. There are 14 residues in the CDR3. Germline V lookup: CDR1 SGHNT, CDR2 YENEEA. CDR3 nucleotides: TGTGCCAGCAGCTTAACTGGTTCCTACAATGAGCAGTTCTTC. This codes for CASSLTGSYNEQFF.

This rearrangement joins TRBV29-1 to TRBJ2-1, with 10 bases that match TRBD1. Germline CDR1 SQVTM, CDR2 ANQGSEA. This CDR3 is 14 amino acids long. Germline trimming cut 4 bases from V and 4 bases from J; bases unmatched to any gene: 4. CDR3 region: CSVGGQGEYNEQFF. CDR3 bases: TGCAGCGTTGGAGGACAGGGGGAATACAATGAGCAGTTCTTC.

There are a few counts of this clone. The rearrangement uses TRBV15 and TRBJ1-1; D may be TRBD1 (5 bases). CDR3 length: 11 amino acids. Trimming took off 6 bases at V and 11 bases at J, with 13 bases between the two ends. Looked up from germline, CDR1 is LNHNV and CDR2 is YYDKDF (reference sequence). This CDR3 reads CATRGAVGAFF. DNA for the CDR3: TGTGCCACCAGAGGGGCAGTCGGGGCTTTCTTT.

J is TRBJ1-2 and V is TRBV19; D uncertain. The V gene's germline CDR1 is LNHDA and CDR2 SQIVND (reference sequence). The CDR3 is made up of 19 amino acids. V was clipped by 1 base and J by 3 bases, with 24 bases between them. The CDR3 spells CASSIVGVGSLPIDYGYTF. CDR3 in DNA: TGTGCCAGTAGTATAGTCGGCGTAGGGTCTCTCCCAATCGACTATGGCTACACCTTC.

The V call is TRBV6-6, the J call TRBJ1-5, with D unclear. The CDR3 has 13 amino acids. V lost 7 bases, J lost 7 bases, and 14 bases lay in between. Per the germline V gene, CDR1 is MNHNY and CDR2 is SVGAGI (reference sequence). CDR3 region: CASKGGVSQPQHF. As DNA, the CDR3 is TGTGCCAGCAAAGGCGGGGTGAGCCAGCCCCAGCATTTT.

V and J are TRBV24-1 and TRBJ2-3; weak D call: TRBD1 (5 bases). Germline V gene sequence: CDR1 KGHDR, CDR2 SFDVKD. This CDR3 is 15 amino acids long. V was cut by 7 bases and J by 4 bases, with 17 bases left in between. CDR3 bases: TGTGCCACCAGCGAAGGACAAGGGCGCGCAGATACGCAGTATTTT. Residues: CATSEGQGRADTQYF.

This clone came up once. The J gene is TRBJ1-6, the V gene TRBV5-1; weak D call: TRBD1 (5 bases). CDR3 size: 14 residues. With 4 bases removed from V and 10 bases from J, the gap between germline ends came to 15 bases. Germline CDR1 is SGHRS and CDR2 is YFSETQ. The CDR3 here is CASSGGQGYSPLHF. CDR3 DNA sequence: TGCGCCAGCAGCGGAGGGCAGGGATACTCACCCCTCCACTTT.

V and J are TRBV19 and TRBJ1-1; 10 bases are shared with TRBD1. Germline V lookup: CDR1 LNHDA, CDR2 SQIVND (reference sequence). V lost 5 bases to trimming and J lost 3 bases; unmatched junction nucleotides: 6. The CDR3 is 15 residues long. The CDR3 DNA reads TGTGCCAGTAGTGGAGGACAGGGGGGTGACACTGAAGCTTTCTTT. The encoded protein is CASSGGQGGDTEAFF.